This is a list of T cell receptor beta chains from one sample in a study of blood T cells in healthy people across ages. One entry per CDR3 protein results from TCRdb running MiXCR on the 5' RACE reads. Of approximately 850,000 distinct CDR3 sequences in the sample, about three fifths are singletons; the top ten hold roughly 22%. Specimen: blood. These receptor sequences come from a man under 40 in good health. Each CDR3 is given with its conserved first and last residue. Each record gives: CDR3 protein, CDR3 DNA, CDR3 length, V gene, clone size, J gene, D gene. A D gene is named only where the DNA matches it firmly. Expanded clones are given a class, and other clones once, few, many or no size at all.

CASSPSKYKETQYF | TGTGCCAGCAGCCCGAGCAAATACAAAGAGACCCAGTACTTC | 14 | TRBV14 | few | TRBJ2-5 | .
CASSQDPGENIQYF | TGTGCCAGCAGCCAAGATCCAGGGGAGAACATTCAGTACTTC | 14 | TRBV3-1 | . | TRBJ2-4 | .
CASSSGLSGGYNEQFF | TGTGCCAGTAGTAGTGGTCTTAGCGGGGGTTACAATGAGCAGTTCTTC | 16 | TRBV19 | once | TRBJ2-1 | TRBD2
CASSKTRVTEAFF | TGTGCCAGCAGCAAAACCCGGGTCACTGAAGCTTTCTTT | 13 | TRBV3-1 | . | TRBJ1-1 | .
CASSTRDRWKETQYF | TGTGCCAGCAGCACCCGGGACAGGTGGAAAGAGACCCAGTACTTC | 15 | TRBV21-1 | . | TRBJ2-5 | .
CASSSMDRESYEQYF | TGTGCCAGCAGCTCCATGGACAGGGAATCCTACGAGCAGTACTTC | 15 | TRBV11-2 | . | TRBJ2-7 | TRBD1
CASSIQGALYEQYF | TGTGCCAGCAGTATCCAGGGGGCGCTTTACGAGCAGTACTTC | 14 | TRBV28 | . | TRBJ2-7 | TRBD1
CASSAQGQSYNEQFF | TGTGCCAGCAGCGCCCAGGGACAGAGTTACAATGAGCAGTTCTTC | 15 | TRBV11-1 | few | TRBJ2-1 | TRBD1
CASSYLAGGSDIQYF | TGTGCCAGCAGTTACCTTGCGGGGGGGTCGGACATTCAGTACTTC | 15 | TRBV6-5 | few | TRBJ2-4 | TRBD2
CSASGSEGRQFF | TGCAGTGCTAGCGGTTCAGAGGGAAGGCAGTTCTTC | 12 | TRBV20-1 | . | TRBJ2-1 | .
CSVEASPGQGAGYGYTF | TGCAGCGTTGAAGCATCCCCGGGACAGGGGGCAGGCTATGGCTACACCTTC | 17 | TRBV29-1 | once | TRBJ1-2 | TRBD1
CSGGRGLSEQYF | TGCAGCGGTGGAAGGGGACTCTCCGAGCAGTACTTC | 12 | TRBV29-1 | . | TRBJ2-7 | .
CASSVSSSTDTQYF | TGTGCCAGCAGCGTGTCCTCTAGCACAGATACGCAGTATTTT | 14 | TRBV9 | few | TRBJ2-3 | .
CAIRNDRLDEQYF | TGTGCCATCAGAAATGACAGGCTAGACGAGCAGTACTTC | 13 | TRBV10-3 | . | TRBJ2-7 | .
CAWSTGGQQYF | TGTGCCTGGAGTACAGGGGGACAGCAGTACTTC | 11 | TRBV30 | . | TRBJ2-4 | TRBD1